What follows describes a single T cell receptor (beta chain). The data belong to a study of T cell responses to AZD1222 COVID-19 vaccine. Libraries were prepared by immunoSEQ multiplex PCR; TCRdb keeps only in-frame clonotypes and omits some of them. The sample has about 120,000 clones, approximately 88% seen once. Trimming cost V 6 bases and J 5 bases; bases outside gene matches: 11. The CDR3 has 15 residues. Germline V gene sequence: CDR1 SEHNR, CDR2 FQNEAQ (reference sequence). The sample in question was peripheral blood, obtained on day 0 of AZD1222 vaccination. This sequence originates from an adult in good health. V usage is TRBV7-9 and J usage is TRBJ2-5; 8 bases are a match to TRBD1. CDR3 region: CASRAIDRGDETQYF. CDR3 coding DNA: TGTGCCAGCAGGGCGATTGACAGGGGCGACGAGACCCAGTACTTC.